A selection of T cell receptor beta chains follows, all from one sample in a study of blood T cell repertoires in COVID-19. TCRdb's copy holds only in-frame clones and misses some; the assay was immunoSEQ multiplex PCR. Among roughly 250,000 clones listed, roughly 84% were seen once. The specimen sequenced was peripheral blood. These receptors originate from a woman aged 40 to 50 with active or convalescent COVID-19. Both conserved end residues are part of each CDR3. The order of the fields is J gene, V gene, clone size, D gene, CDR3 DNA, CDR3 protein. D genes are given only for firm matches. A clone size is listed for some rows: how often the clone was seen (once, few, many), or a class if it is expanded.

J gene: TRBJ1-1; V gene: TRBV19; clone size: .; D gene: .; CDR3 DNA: TGTGCCAGTAGTACGAGGCGGGGGGACACTGAAGCTTTCTTT; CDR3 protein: CASSTRRGDTEAFF
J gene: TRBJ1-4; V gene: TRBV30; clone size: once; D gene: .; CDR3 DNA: TGTGCCTGGGGGGACTTCCAAAGAGGAGAAAAACTGTTTTTT; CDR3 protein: CAWGDFQRGEKLFF
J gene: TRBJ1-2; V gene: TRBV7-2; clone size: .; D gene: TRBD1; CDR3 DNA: TGTGCCAGCAGCACCTCACAGGGGCCCTACACCTTC; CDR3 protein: CASSTSQGPYTF
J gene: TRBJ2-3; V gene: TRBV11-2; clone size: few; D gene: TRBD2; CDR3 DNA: TGTGCCAGCAGCTTAAATCTGGGGGGGAGCACAGATACGCAGTATTTT; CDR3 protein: CASSLNLGGSTDTQYF
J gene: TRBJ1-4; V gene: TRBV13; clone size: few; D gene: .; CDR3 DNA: TGTGCCAGCAGCTATCGAACAGGGAATGAAAAACTGTTTTTT; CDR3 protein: CASSYRTGNEKLFF
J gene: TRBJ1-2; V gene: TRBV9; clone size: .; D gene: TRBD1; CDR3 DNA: TGTGCCAGCACTATAACCGGGACAGAAAATGGCTACACCTTC; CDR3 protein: CASTITGTENGYTF
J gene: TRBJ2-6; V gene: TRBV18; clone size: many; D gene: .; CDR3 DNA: TGTGCCAGCTCCTCTACCTCTGGGGCCAACGTCCTGACTTTC; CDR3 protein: CASSSTSGANVLTF
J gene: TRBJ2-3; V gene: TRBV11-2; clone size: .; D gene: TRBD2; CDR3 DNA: TGTGCCAGCAGCTTACAAACTAGCGGGGGGGATACGCAGTATTTT; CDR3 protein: CASSLQTSGGDTQYF
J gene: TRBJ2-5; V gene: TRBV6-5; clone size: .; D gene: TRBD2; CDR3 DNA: TGTGCCAGCAGTTACACTAGCGGGGGGGAGACCCAGTACTTC; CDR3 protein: CASSYTSGGETQYF
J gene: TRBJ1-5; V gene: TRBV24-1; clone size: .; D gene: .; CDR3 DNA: TGTGCCACCAGTGAGGGGACACCAAATCAGCCCCAGCATTTT; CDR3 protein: CATSEGTPNQPQHF
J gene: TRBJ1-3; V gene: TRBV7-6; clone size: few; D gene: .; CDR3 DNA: TGTGCCAGCAGCCCTCCGGAGGGGAGCATATATTTT; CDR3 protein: CASSPPEGSIYF
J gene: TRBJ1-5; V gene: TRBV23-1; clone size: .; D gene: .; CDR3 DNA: TGCGCCAGCAGTCAATTTCCTGGGCCGGATCAGCCCCAGCATTTT; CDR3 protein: CASSQFPGPDQPQHF
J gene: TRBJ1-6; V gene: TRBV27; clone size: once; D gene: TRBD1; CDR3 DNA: TGTGCCAGCAGTATGACAGGGGTCTATAATTCACCCCTCCACTTT; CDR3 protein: CASSMTGVYNSPLHF
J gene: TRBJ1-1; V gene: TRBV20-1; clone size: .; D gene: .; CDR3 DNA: TGCAGTGTGGGGCTCAACACTGAAGCTTTCTTT; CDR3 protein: CSVGLNTEAFF
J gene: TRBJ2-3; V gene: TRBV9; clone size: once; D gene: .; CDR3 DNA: TGTGCCAGCGCAGGGGGGAACACAGATACGCAGTATTTT; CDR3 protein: CASAGGNTDTQYF
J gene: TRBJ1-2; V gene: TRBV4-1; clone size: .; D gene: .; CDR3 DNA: TGCGCCAGCAGCCAAGATGGGGGGTCCTACTATGGCTACACCTTC; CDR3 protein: CASSQDGGSYYGYTF
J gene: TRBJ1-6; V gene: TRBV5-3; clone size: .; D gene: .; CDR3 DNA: TGTGCCAGAAGCCGGGGGGGCCGGAATTCACCCCTCCACTTT; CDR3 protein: CARSRGGRNSPLHF